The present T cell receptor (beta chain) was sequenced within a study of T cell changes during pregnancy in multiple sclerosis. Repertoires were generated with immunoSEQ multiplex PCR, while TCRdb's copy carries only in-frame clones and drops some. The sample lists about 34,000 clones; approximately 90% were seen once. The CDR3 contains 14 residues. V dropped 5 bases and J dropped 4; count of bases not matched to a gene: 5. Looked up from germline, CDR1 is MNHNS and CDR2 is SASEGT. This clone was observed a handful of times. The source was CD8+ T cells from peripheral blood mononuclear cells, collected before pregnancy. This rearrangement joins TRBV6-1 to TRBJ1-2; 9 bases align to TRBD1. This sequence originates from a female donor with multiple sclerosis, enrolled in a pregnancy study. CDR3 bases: TGTGCCAGCAGTCCGGGACAGGGTGGCTATGGCTACACCTTC. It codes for CASSPGQGGYGYTF.